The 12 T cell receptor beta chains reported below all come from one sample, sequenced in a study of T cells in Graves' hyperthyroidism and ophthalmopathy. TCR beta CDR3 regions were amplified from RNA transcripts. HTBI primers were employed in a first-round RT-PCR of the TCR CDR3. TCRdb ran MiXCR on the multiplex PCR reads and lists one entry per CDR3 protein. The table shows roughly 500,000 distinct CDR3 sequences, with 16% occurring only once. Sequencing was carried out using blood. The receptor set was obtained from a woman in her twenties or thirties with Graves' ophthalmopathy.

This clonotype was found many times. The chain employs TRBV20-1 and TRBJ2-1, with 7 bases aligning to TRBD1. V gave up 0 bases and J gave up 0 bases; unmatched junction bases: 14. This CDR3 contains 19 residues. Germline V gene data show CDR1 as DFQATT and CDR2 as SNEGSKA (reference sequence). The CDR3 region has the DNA TGCAGTGCTAGAGATGTGTCAGGGGGACCCACTAGCTCCTACAATGAGCAGTTCTTC. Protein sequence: CSARDVSGGPTSSYNEQFF.

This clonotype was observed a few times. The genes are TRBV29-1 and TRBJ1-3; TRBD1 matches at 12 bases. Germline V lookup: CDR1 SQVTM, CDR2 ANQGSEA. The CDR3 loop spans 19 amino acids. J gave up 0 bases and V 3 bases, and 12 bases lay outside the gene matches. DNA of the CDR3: TGCAGCGTTGATCCGATGGGACAGGGGGCCCCGTACTCTGGAAACACCATATATTTT. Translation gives CSVDPMGQGAPYSGNTIYF. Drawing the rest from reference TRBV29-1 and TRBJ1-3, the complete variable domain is SAVISQKPSRDICQRGTSLTIQCQVDSQVTMMFWYRQQPGQSLTLIATANQGSEATYESGFVIDKFPISRPNLTFSTLTVSNMSPEDSSIYLCSVDPMGQGAPYSGNTIYFGEGSWLTVV.

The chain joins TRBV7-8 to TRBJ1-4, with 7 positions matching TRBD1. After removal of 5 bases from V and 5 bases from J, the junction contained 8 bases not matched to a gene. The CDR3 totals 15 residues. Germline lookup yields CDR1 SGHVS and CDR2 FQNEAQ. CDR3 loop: CASSMMTGSNEKLFF. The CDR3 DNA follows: TGTGCCAGCAGCATGATGACAGGGTCCAATGAAAAACTGTTTTTT.

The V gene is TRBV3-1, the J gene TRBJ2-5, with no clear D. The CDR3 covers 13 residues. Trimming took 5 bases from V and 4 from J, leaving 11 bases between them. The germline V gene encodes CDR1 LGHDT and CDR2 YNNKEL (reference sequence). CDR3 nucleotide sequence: TGTGCCAGCAGCTTAGGCAGGCGAGAGACCCAGTACTTC. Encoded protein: CASSLGRRETQYF.

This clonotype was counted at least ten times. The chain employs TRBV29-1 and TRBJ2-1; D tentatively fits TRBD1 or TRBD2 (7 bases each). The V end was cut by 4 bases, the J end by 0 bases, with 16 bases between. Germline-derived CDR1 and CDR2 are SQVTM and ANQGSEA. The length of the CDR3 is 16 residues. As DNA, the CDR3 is TGCAGCGTTGCGTCCAGGGGGAGGGCCTCCTACAATGAGCAGTTCTTC. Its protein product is CSVASRGRASYNEQFF.

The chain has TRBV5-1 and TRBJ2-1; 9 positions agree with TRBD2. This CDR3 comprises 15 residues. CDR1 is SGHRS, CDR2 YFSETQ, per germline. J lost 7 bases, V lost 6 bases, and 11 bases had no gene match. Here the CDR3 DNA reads TGCGCCAGCACCCCGCTAGCGGGAACGAGTAATGAGCAGTTCTTC. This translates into CASTPLAGTSNEQFF.

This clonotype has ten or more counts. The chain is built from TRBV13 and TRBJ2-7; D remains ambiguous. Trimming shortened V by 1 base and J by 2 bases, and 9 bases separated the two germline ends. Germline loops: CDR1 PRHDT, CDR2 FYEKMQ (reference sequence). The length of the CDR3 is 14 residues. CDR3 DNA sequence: TGTGCCAGCAGCTTAGTTACTGATGCCTACGAGCAGTACTTC. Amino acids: CASSLVTDAYEQYF.

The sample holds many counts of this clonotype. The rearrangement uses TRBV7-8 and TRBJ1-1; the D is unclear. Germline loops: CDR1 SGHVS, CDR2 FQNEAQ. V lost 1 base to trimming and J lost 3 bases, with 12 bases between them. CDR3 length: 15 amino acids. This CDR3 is CASSLGAAGYTEAFF. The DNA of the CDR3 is TGTGCCAGCAGCTTAGGGGCGGCAGGATACACTGAAGCTTTCTTT. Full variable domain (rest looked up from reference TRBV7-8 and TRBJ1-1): GAGVSQSPRYKVAKRGQDVALRCDPISGHVSLFWYQQALGQGPEFLTYFQNEAQLDKSGLPSDRFFAERPEGSVSTLKIQRTQQEDSAVYLCASSLGAAGYTEAFFGQGTRLTVV.

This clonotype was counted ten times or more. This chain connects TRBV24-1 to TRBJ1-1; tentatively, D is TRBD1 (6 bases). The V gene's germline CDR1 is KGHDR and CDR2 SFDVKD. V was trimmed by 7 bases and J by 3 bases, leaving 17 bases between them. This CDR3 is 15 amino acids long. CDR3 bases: TGTGCCACCAGCCTCCCACAGGGACGCGACACTGAAGCTTTCTTT. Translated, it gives CATSLPQGRDTEAFF.

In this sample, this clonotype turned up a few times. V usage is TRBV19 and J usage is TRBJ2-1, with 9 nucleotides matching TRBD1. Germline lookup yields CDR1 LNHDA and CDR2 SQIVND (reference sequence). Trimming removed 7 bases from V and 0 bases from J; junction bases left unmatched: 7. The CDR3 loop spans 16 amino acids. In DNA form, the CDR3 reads TGTGCCAGTACTTGGACAGGGGACAGCTCCTACAATGAGCAGTTCTTC. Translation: CASTWTGDSSYNEQFF. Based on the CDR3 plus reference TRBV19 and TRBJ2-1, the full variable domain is DGGITQSPKYLFRKEGQNVTLSCEQNLNHDAMYWYRQDPGQGLRLIYYSQIVNDFQKGDIAEGYSVSREKKESFPLTVTSAQKNPTAFYLCASTWTGDSSYNEQFFGPGTRLTVL.

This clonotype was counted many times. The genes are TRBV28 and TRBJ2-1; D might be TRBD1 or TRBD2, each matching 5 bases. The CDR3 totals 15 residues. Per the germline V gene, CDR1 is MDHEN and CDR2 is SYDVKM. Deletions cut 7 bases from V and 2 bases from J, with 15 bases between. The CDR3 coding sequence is TGTGCCAGCATGGTGGGGGACCGAGCCTACAATGAGCAGTTCTTC. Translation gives CASMVGDRAYNEQFF.

CDR3: CASSVGGTMNTEAFF. The CDR3 DNA reads as TGTGCCAGCAGCGTCGGCGGGACCATGAACACTGAAGCTTTCTTT. V usage is TRBV9 and J usage is TRBJ1-1; D perhaps matches TRBD1 (5 bases). V was pared by 2 bases and J by 0 bases, with 11 bases between. CDR1 is SGDLS, CDR2 YYNGEE, per germline. The CDR3 contains 15 residues.